The 20 T cell receptor beta chains below were found in one sample sequenced in a study of blood T cell repertoires in COVID-19. Assay used: immunoSEQ multiplex PCR; TCRdb lists only in-frame clones, some missing. The sample shows under 250,000 clones, roughly 88% of them seen only once. Sequenced: peripheral blood. These receptors were obtained from a human donor in a cohort sampled during active COVID-19.

CDR3 sequence (DNA): TGTGCCAGCAGTTTTCTGAATGAGCAGTTCTTC. It encodes CASSFLNEQFF. The gene calls are TRBV12-3 or TRBV12-4 and TRBJ2-1; D is undetermined. Trimming left V 3 bases short and J 7 bases short, with 4 bases between. The CDR3 covers 11 residues.

The gene calls are TRBV14 and TRBJ2-3; 7 positions agree with TRBD2. The germline CDR1 and CDR2 sequences are SGHDN and FVKESK. The CDR3 contains 12 residues. The V and J ends lost 4 bases and 12 bases, in that order; junction bases with no gene match: 7. CDR3 protein: CASSRAGATQYF. The CDR3 bases are TGTGCCAGCAGCCGGGCGGGAGCGACCCAGTATTTT.

The rearrangement joins TRBV19 to TRBJ2-1, with D tentatively TRBD1 (6 bases). The CDR3 is 11 amino acids. Between the trimmed V and J ends, which lost 9 bases and 4 bases, there was a span of 7 bases. Looked up from germline, CDR1 is LNHDA and CDR2 is SQIVND (reference sequence). The CDR3 sequence is CASGTYNEQFF. The CDR3 bases are TGTGCCAGCGGGACATACAATGAGCAGTTCTTC.

This clone occurred once. V gene TRBV19 combines with J gene TRBJ2-7, with TRBD1 identical over 10 bases. Germline CDR1 is LNHDA and CDR2 is SQIVND (reference sequence). This CDR3 spans 15 amino acids. J lost 3 bases, V lost 5 bases, and 7 bases had no gene match. Here the CDR3 DNA reads TGTGCCAGTAGTGTACAGGGACAGGGGAACTACGAGCAGTACTTC. This encodes CASSVQGQGNYEQYF.

The gene calls are TRBV18 and TRBJ1-6, with TRBD1 identical over 9 bases. Per the germline V gene, CDR1 is KGHSH and CDR2 is LQKENI. Germline trimming cut 4 bases from V and 5 bases from J; bases unmatched to any gene: 9. CDR3 length equals 17 residues. For the CDR3, the DNA is TGTGCCAGCTCACTCCGGGACAGGGATTTTCATAATTCACCCCTCCACTTT. Amino acid sequence: CASSLRDRDFHNSPLHF.

For this clone: Compared with germline, one end of the junction differs, possibly owing to a read error. V is TRBV11-3 and J is TRBJ2-3; 7 nucleotides line up with TRBD1. This CDR3 is built from 14 residues. Germline loops: CDR1 SGHNT, CDR2 YENEEA. The CDR3 region is CASSLHRGTDTQYF. CDR3 in DNA: TGTGCCAGCAGTTTACACAGGGGCACGGATACGCAGTATTTT.

This sequence joins TRBV15 and TRBJ1-1, with a weak D call TRBD1 (5 bases). This CDR3 comprises 15 residues. V lost 8 bases and J lost 1, with 17 bases in between. Germline-derived CDR1 and CDR2 are LNHNV and YYDKDF (reference sequence). CDR3 nucleotides: TGTGCCACCCTTATGTGGGGGGAGAGGAACACTGAAGCTTTCTTT. It translates to CATLMWGERNTEAFF.

This chain links TRBV21-1 with TRBJ2-2; the D call in the table, TRBD1, was not verified against the DNA. TRBV21-1 is deemed a pseudogene. The CDR3 consists of 15 residues. Written as DNA, the CDR3 is TGTGCCAGCAGCACACAGGGTAGTGAGCCCGGGGAGCTGTTTTTT. Encoded protein: CASSTQGSEPGELFF.

The chain links TRBV28 to TRBJ2-1; 12 bases are shared with TRBD2. The germline V gene encodes CDR1 MDHEN and CDR2 SYDVKM. This CDR3 contains 15 residues. The V segment lost 6 bases and the J segment 10 bases; nucleotides outside the gene matches: 10. The CDR3 DNA is TGTGCCAGCAGCGCCGGACTAGCGGGACCCCAGGAGCAGTTCTTC. It yields the protein CASSAGLAGPQEQFF.

The chain uses TRBV18 and TRBJ1-2; D is uncertain. This CDR3 has 14 amino acids. Trimming left V 2 bases short and J 8 bases short, with 15 bases between. Germline CDR1 KGHSH, CDR2 LQKENI. This CDR3 reads CASSPSPPEPGYTF. DNA of the CDR3: TGTGCCAGCTCACCATCTCCCCCAGAACCCGGCTACACCTTC.

J is TRBJ2-5 and V is TRBV3-1 (or the pseudogene TRBV3-2), with D possibly matching TRBD2 (6 bases). Germline V gene lookup returns CDR1 LGHDT and CDR2 YNNKEL (reference sequence). This CDR3 contains 15 residues. V was trimmed by 3 bases and J by 3 bases, leaving 14 bases between them. The CDR3 DNA follows: TGTGCCAGCAGCCAGGGGGACGGCGGGGAAGAGACCCAGTACTTC. Translation: CASSQGDGGEETQYF.

The rearrangement joins TRBV5-5 to TRBJ1-1; D might be TRBD1 (6 bases). The V gene's germline CDR1 is SGHKS and CDR2 YYEKEE (reference sequence). The germline V and J ends were trimmed by 0 bases and 1 base, with 10 bases remaining between them. The CDR3 is 15 residues long. The CDR3 nucleotides read TGTGCCAGCAGCTTGGTGGTGACAGGGAACACTGAAGCTTTCTTT. It translates to CASSLVVTGNTEAFF. Variable domain in full (rest from reference TRBV5-5 and TRBJ1-1): DAGVTQSPTHLIKTRGQQVTLRCSPISGHKSVSWYQQVLGQGPQFIFQYYEKEERGRGNFPDRFSARQFPNYSSELNVNALLLGDSALYLCASSLVVTGNTEAFFGQGTRLTVV.

This clone was observed a few times. This chain uses TRBV18 with TRBJ1-1; 12 positions match TRBD1. This CDR3 is built from 14 residues. V trimming: 3 bases; J trimming: 11 bases; junction bases outside the gene matches: 7. Germline lookup yields CDR1 KGHSH and CDR2 LQKENI. The CDR3 sequence: CASSPLGQGATAFF. The CDR3 DNA sequence: TGTGCCAGCTCACCTTTGGGACAGGGGGCTACGGCTTTCTTT.

The chain joins TRBV3-1 (or the pseudogene TRBV3-2) to TRBJ1-2; 9 bases line up with TRBD1. The V and J ends lost 4 bases and 2 bases, in that order; junction bases with no gene match: 5. CDR3 length: 15 residues. In germline, CDR1 is LGHDT, CDR2 YNNKEL (reference sequence). DNA of the CDR3: TGTGCCAGCAGCCGTCCCGGGACAGGGAACTATGGCTACACCTTC. This translates into CASSRPGTGNYGYTF.

The CDR3 DNA sequence: TGTGCCAGCAGCTTAAGAATCGTCGGGACAGGGAAACACTACGAGCAGTACTTC. It is translated as CASSLRIVGTGKHYEQYF. V gene TRBV7-2 combines with J gene TRBJ2-7; 9 bases align to TRBD1. Germline CDR1 SGHTA, CDR2 FQGNSA. The V and J ends lost 2 bases and 3 bases, in that order; junction bases with no gene match: 14. This CDR3 has 18 residues. Filled out from reference TRBV7-2 and TRBJ2-7, the complete variable domain reads GAGVSQSPSNKVTEKGKDVELRCDPISGHTALYWYRQSLGQGLEFLIYFQGNSAPDKSGLPSDRFSAERTGGSVSTLTIQRTQQEDSAVYLCASSLRIVGTGKHYEQYFGPGTRLTVT.

The J gene is TRBJ2-7, the V gene TRBV5-1; 7 bases are a match to TRBD1. Germline V gene sequence: CDR1 SGHRS, CDR2 YFSETQ. The CDR3 covers 14 residues. J was trimmed by 7 bases and V by 2 bases; bases with no gene match: 9. CDR3 bases: TGCGCCAGCAGCTTTGTGCAGGGGGTCGGGGAGCAGTACTTC. Its translation: CASSFVQGVGEQYF.

On this clone itself: Other DNA variants within this sample encode the same CDR3. J is TRBJ1-5 and V is TRBV18; D perhaps matches TRBD1 (5 bases). V was cut by 3 bases and J by 4 bases, with 7 bases left in between. The CDR3 length is 13 residues. From germline, CDR1 is KGHSH and CDR2 LQKENI. Here the CDR3 DNA reads TGTGCCAGCTCACCGGGGGGGAATCAGCCCCAGCATTTT. Amino acids: CASSPGGNQPQHF.

This clone was picked up a small number of times. This chain joins TRBV19 and TRBJ2-7, with TRBD2 identical over 7 bases. The CDR3 loop spans 15 amino acids. Germline V gene data show CDR1 as LNHDA and CDR2 as SQIVND (reference sequence). V trimming: 3 bases; J trimming: 2 bases; junction bases outside the gene matches: 7. The CDR3 reads CASSMQRDGAYEQYF. Written as DNA, the CDR3 is TGTGCCAGTAGTATGCAGCGGGACGGGGCCTACGAGCAGTACTTC. Supplemented by reference TRBV19 and TRBJ2-7, the full variable domain reads DGGITQSPKYLFRKEGQNVTLSCEQNLNHDAMYWYRQDPGQGLRLIYYSQIVNDFQKGDIAEGYSVSREKKESFPLTVTSAQKNPTAFYLCASSMQRDGAYEQYFGPGTRLTVT.

The CDR3 DNA reads as TGTGCCAGCTCCTCGAGAGGATTTAGCAATCAGCCCCAGCATTTT. The encoded protein is CASSSRGFSNQPQHF. The chain combines TRBV18 with TRBJ1-5; D uncertain. From germline, CDR1 is KGHSH and CDR2 LQKENI. The CDR3 covers 15 residues. Between the trimmed V and J ends, which lost 6 bases and 0 bases, there was a span of 12 bases.

This rearrangement joins TRBV7-9 to TRBJ2-2, with a possible D match to TRBD2 (6 bases). Germline CDR1 reads SEHNR; CDR2 reads FQNEAQ (reference sequence). V was pared by 5 bases and J by 7 bases, with 17 bases between. This CDR3 region has 15 residues. The CDR3 coding sequence is TGTGCCAGCAGCCCATCAGAAGGGCGGGGCGGGGAGCTGTTTTTT. Its protein is CASSPSEGRGGELFF. The full variable domain, in which reference TRBV7-9 and TRBJ2-2 provide the parts outside the CDR3, is DTGVSQNPRHKITKRGQNVTFRCDPISEHNRLYWYRQTLGQGPEFLTYFQNEAQLEKSRLLSDRFSAERPKGSFSTLEIQRTEQGDSAMYLCASSPSEGRGGELFFGEGSRLTVL.